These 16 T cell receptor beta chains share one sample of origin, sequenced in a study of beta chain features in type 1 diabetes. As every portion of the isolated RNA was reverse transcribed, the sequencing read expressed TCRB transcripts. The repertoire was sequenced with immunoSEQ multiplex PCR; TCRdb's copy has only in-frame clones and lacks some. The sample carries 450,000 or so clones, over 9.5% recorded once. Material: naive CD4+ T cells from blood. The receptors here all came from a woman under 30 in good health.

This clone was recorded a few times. In DNA, the CDR3 is TGTGCCAGCAGCCCAAGAGGCAGGGGTCTTGATGGCTACACCTTC. As protein: CASSPRGRGLDGYTF. The gene calls are TRBV11-3 and TRBJ1-2; maybe TRBD1 (6 bases). The CDR3 consists of 15 residues. Trimming pared 5 bases from V and 6 bases from J, leaving 19 bases between. CDR1 and CDR2 (germline): SGHNT, YENEEA.

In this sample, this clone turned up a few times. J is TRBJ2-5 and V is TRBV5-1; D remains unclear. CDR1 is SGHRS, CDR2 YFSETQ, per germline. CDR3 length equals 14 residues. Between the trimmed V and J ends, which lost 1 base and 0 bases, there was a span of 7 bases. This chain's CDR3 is CASSLLGYQETQYF. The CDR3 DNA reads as TGCGCCAGCAGCTTGTTGGGGTACCAAGAGACCCAGTACTTC.

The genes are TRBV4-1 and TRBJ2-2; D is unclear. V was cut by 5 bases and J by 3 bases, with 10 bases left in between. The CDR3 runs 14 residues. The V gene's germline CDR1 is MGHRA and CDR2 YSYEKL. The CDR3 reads CASSKGSDTGELFF. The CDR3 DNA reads TGCGCCAGCAGCAAAGGGTCGGACACCGGGGAGCTGTTTTTT.

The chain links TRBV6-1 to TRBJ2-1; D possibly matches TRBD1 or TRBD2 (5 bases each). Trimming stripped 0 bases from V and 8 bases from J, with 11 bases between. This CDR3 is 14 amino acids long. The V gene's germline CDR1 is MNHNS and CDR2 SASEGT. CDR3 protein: CASSEARLGDEQFF. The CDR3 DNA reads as TGTGCCAGCAGTGAAGCTCGATTGGGGGATGAGCAGTTCTTC.

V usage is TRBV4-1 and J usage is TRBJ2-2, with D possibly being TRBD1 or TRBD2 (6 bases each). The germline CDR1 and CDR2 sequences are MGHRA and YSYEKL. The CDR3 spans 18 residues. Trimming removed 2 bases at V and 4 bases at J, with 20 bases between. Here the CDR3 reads CASSQLRPGAGVTGELFF. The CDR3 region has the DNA TGCGCCAGCAGCCAACTCAGGCCGGGGGCTGGGGTCACCGGGGAGCTGTTTTTT.

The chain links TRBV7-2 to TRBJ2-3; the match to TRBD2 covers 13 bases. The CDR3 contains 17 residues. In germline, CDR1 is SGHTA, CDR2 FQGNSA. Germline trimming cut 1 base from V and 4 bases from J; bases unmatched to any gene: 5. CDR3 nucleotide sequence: TGTGCCAGCAGCTTAGTCGGACTAGCGGGAGTAGCAGATACGCAGTATTTT. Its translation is CASSLVGLAGVADTQYF.

CDR3: CATSRDLGGNTEAFF. DNA for the CDR3: TGTGCCACCAGCAGAGATCTAGGGGGGAACACTGAAGCTTTCTTT. The V call is TRBV15, the J call TRBJ1-1; a possible D gene is TRBD1 (6 bases). The CDR3 runs 15 residues. Germline assignment: CDR1 LNHNV and CDR2 YYDKDF (reference sequence). Trimming stripped 0 bases from V and 1 base from J, with 9 bases between.

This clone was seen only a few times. Here the CDR3 DNA reads TGTGCCAGCAGCTTTCGAGCAGGGGACTATGGCTACACCTTC. Translating gives CASSFRAGDYGYTF. J is TRBJ1-2 and V is TRBV7-9, with D tentatively TRBD1 (6 bases). Looked up from germline, CDR1 is SEHNR and CDR2 is FQNEAQ (reference sequence). Trimming shortened V by 3 bases and J by 3 bases, and 11 bases separated the two germline ends. This CDR3 has 14 amino acids.

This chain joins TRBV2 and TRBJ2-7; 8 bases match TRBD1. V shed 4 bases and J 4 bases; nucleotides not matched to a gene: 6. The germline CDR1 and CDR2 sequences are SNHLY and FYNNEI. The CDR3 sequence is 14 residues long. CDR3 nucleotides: TGTGCCAGCAGTGGCGGACAGGGTAGATACGAGCAGTACTTC. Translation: CASSGGQGRYEQYF.

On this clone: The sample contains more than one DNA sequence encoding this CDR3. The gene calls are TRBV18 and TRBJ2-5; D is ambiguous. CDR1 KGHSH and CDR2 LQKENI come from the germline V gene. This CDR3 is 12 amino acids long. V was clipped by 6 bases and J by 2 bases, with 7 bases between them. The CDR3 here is CASSPSQETQYF. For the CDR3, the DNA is TGTGCCAGCTCGCCTAGTCAAGAGACCCAGTACTTC.

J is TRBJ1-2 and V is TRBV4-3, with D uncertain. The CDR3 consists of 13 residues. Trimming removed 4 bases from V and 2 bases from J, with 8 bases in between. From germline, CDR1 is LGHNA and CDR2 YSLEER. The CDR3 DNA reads TGCGCCAGCAGCCGGTCCGCCAACTATGGCTACACCTTC. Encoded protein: CASSRSANYGYTF.

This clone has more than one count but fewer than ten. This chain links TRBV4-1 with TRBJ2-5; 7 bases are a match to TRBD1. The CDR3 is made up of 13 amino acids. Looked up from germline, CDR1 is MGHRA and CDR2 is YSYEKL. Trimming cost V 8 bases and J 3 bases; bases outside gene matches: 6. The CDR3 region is CASGRQGEETQYF. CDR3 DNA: TGCGCCAGCGGGAGACAGGGAGAAGAGACCCAGTACTTC.

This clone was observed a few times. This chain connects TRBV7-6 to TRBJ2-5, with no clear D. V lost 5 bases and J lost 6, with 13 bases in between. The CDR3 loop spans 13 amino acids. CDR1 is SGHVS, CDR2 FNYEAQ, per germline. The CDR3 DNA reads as TGTGCCAGCAGCCCCTCGCTACGGAAGACCCAGTACTTC. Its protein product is CASSPSLRKTQYF.

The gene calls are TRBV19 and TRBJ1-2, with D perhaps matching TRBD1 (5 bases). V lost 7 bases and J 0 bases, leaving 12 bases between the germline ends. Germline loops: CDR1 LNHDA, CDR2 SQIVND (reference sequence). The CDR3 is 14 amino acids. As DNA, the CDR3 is TGTGCCAGTACCCGTACGGGGCCTAACTATGGCTACACCTTC. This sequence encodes CASTRTGPNYGYTF.

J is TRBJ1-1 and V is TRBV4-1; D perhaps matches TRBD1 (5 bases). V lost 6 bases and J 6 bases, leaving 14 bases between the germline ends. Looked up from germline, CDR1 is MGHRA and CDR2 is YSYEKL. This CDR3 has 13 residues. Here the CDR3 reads CASRTTGLAEAFF. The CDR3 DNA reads TGCGCCAGCAGGACCACAGGATTAGCTGAAGCTTTCTTT.

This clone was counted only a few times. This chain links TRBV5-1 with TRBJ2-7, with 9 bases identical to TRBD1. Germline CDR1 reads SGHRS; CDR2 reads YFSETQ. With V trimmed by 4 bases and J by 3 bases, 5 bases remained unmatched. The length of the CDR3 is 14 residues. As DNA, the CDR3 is TGCGCCAGCAGCCAGGGACAGGGAGGCTACGAGCAGTACGTC. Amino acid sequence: CASSQGQGGYEQYV.